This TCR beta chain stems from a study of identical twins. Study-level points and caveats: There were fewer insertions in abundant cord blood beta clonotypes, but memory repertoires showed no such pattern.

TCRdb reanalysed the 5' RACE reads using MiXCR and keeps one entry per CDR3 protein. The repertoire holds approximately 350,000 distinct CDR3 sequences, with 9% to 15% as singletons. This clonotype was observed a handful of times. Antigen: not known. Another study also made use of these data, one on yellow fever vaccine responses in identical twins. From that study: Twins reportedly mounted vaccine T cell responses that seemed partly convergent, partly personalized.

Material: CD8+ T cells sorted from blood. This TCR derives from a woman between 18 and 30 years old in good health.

CDR3 residues: CASSPRGGGGEQYF. Written as DNA, the CDR3 is TGTGCCAGCAGTCCCAGGGGAGGTGGAGGCGAGCAGTACTTC. This chain links TRBV27 with TRBJ2-7, with D perhaps being TRBD1 or TRBD2 (6 bases each). Germline-derived CDR1 and CDR2 are MNHEY and SMNVEV (reference sequence). Trimming took off 5 bases at V and 6 bases at J, with 17 bases between the two ends. This CDR3 region has 14 residues.